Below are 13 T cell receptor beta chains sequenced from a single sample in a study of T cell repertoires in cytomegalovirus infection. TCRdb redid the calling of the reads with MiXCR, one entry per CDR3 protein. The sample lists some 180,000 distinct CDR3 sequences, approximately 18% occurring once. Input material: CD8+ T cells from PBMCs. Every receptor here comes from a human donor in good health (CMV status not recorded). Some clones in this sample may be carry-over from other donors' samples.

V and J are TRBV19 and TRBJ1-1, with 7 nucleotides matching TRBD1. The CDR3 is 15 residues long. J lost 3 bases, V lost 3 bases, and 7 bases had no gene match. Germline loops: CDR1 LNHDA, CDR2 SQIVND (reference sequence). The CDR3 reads CASSIKGAGHTEAFF. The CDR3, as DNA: TGTGCCAGTAGTATTAAGGGGGCTGGGCACACTGAAGCTTTCTTT.

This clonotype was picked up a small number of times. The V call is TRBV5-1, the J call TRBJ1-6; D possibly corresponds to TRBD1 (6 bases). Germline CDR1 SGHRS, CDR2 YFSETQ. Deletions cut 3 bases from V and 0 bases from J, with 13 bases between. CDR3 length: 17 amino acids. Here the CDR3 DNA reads TGCGCCAGCAGCTGGGAGGGGGAAAGCTCCTATAATTCACCCCTCCACTTT. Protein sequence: CASSWEGESSYNSPLHF.

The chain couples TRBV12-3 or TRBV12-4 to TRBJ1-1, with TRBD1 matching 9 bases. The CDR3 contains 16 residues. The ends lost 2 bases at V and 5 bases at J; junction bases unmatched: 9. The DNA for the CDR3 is TGTGCCAGCAGTTTACCGGGACAGGGTAGAGGAACTGAAGCTTTCTTT. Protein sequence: CASSLPGQGRGTEAFF.

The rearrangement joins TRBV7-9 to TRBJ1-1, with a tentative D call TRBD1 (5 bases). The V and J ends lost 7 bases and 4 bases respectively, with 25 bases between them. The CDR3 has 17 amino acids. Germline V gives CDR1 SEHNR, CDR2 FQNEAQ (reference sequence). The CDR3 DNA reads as TGTGCCAGCACAGACCACGACAGCGGCGGGGTGGGCACTGAAGCTTTCTTT. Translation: CASTDHDSGGVGTEAFF. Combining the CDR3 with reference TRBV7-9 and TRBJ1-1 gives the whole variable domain DTGVSQNPRHKITKRGQNVTFRCDPISEHNRLYWYRQTLGQGPEFLTYFQNEAQLEKSRLLSDRFSAERPKGSFSTLEIQRTEQGDSAMYLCASTDHDSGGVGTEAFFGQGTRLTVV.

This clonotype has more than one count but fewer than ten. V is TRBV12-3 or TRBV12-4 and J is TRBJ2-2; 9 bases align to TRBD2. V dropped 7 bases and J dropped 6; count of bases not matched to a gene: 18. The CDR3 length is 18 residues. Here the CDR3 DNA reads TGTGCCAGCAATGAGGATAGTAGCGGGGGCCGGGGGGCCGGGGAGCTGTTTTTT. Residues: CASNEDSSGGRGAGELFF.

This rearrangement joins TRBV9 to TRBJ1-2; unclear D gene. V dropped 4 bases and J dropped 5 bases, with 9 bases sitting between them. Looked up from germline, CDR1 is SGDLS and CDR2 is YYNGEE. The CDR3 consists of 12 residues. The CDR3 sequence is CASSSGGYGYTF. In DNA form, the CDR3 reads TGTGCCAGCAGCTCCGGAGGTTATGGCTACACCTTC.

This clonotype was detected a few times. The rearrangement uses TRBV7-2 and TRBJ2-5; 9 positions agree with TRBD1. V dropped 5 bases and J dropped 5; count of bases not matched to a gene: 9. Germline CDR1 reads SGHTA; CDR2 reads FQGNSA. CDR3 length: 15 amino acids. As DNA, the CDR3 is TGTGCCAGCAGCACCTACAGGGGGCCCGGGGAGACCCAGTACTTC. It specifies CASSTYRGPGETQYF. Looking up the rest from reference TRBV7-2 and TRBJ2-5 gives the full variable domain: GAGVSQSPSNKVTEKGKDVELRCDPISGHTALYWYRQSLGQGLEFLIYFQGNSAPDKSGLPSDRFSAERTGGSVSTLTIQRTQQEDSAVYLCASSTYRGPGETQYFGPGTRLLVL.

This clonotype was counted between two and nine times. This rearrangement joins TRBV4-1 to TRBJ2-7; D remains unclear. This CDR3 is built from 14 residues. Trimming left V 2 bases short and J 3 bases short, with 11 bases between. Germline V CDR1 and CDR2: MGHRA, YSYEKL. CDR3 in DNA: TGCGCCAGCAGCCAACAAGAGGAGAGCTACGAGCAGTACTTC. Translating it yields CASSQQEESYEQYF.

In DNA, the CDR3 is TGTGCCATCAGTGAGGCAGGGTACCACGAGCAGTACTTC. It is translated as CAISEAGYHEQYF. The V and J genes are TRBV10-3 and TRBJ2-7; a weak D match, TRBD1 (5 bases). The CDR3 totals 13 residues. V gave up 2 bases and J gave up 5 bases, with 10 bases separating them. Germline assignment: CDR1 ENHRY and CDR2 SYGVKD.

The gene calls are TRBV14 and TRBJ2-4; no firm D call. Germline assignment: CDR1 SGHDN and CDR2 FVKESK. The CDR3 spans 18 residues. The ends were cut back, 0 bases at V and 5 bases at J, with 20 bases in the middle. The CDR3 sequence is CASSQDVEVGLGENIQYF. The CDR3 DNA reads TGTGCCAGCAGCCAAGATGTAGAGGTTGGGCTTGGGGAAAACATTCAGTACTTC.

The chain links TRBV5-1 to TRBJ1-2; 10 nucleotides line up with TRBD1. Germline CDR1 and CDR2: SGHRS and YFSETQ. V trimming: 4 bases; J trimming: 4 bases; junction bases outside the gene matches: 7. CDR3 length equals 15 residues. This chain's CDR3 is CASSPARTGGYGYTF. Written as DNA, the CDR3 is TGCGCCAGCAGCCCCGCGCGGACAGGGGGCTATGGCTACACCTTC.

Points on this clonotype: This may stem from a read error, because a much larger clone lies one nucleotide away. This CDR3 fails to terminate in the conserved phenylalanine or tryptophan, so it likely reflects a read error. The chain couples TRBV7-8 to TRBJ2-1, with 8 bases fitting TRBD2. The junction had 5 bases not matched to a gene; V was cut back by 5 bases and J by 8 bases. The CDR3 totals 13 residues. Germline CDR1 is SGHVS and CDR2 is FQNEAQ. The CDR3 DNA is TGTGCCAGCAGCCCGGGAGGGGTGGATGAGCAGTTCTTA. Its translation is CASSPGGVDEQFL.

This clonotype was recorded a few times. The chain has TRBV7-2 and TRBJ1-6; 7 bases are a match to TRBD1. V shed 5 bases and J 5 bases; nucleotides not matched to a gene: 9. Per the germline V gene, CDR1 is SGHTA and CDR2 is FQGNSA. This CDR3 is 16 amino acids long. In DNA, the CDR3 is TGTGCCAGCAGCCCCTGGGACAGCCATGATAATTCACCCCTCCACTTT. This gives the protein CASSPWDSHDNSPLHF.